These 17 T cell receptor beta chains were sequenced from one sample in a study of blood T cell repertoires in COVID-19. The assay was immunoSEQ multiplex PCR, and TCRdb's table has in-frame clones only and misses some. The data show 250,000 or so clones, roughly nine tenths seen once. The sample was peripheral blood. The source of these receptors is a woman aged 35 to 49 who had recovered from COVID-19.

The genes are TRBV12-2 and TRBJ2-3; the tabulated D call, TRBD1, remains unverified against the DNA. TRBV12-2 counts as a pseudogene. This CDR3 contains 13 residues. The CDR3 loop is CASRPLTADTQYF. DNA of the CDR3: TGTGCAAGTCGCCCCTTGACAGCAGATACGCAGTATTTT.

The chain employs TRBV10-3 and TRBJ2-2; 11 bases are a match to TRBD2. The CDR3 consists of 16 residues. The germline CDR1 and CDR2 sequences are ENHRY and SYGVKD. After removal of 6 bases from V and 7 bases from J, the junction contained 10 bases not matched to a gene. CDR3 amino acids: CAISPGLAVGDGELFF. In DNA form, the CDR3 reads TGTGCCATCAGCCCGGGACTAGCGGTGGGTGACGGGGAGCTGTTTTTT.

The chain recombines TRBV7-9 with TRBJ2-7; D possibly corresponds to TRBD1 (6 bases). The germline V gene encodes CDR1 SEHNR and CDR2 FQNEAQ (reference sequence). Trimming cost V 2 bases and J 3 bases, with 14 bases left between them. This CDR3 has 15 residues. The CDR3 DNA is TGTGCCAGCAGCTTACCCCAGGGGACAAACTACGAGCAGTACTTC. Translating it yields CASSLPQGTNYEQYF.

The CDR3 DNA reads as TGTGCCAGCAGTGAAGGAGACTTCTATGGCTACACCTTC. Its translation: CASSEGDFYGYTF. This sequence joins TRBV6-1 and TRBJ1-2, with unresolved D. The V end was cut by 1 base, the J end by 4 bases, with 7 bases between. CDR3 length: 13 amino acids. Germline lookup yields CDR1 MNHNS and CDR2 SASEGT.

CDR3 DNA: TGTGCCAGCAGCAAAGGGGATGGCTTAGCGTATGCCGGGGAGCTGTTTTTT. Translation gives CASSKGDGLAYAGELFF. J is TRBJ2-2 and V is TRBV21-1; no check of the table's D call, TRBD2, against the DNA was made. TRBV21-1 is annotated as a pseudogene. The CDR3 consists of 17 residues.

The V call is TRBV19, the J call TRBJ1-1; 9 nucleotides agree with TRBD1. The CDR3 loop spans 14 amino acids. The V and J ends lost 4 bases and 1 base, in that order; junction bases with no gene match: 1. Germline CDR1 LNHDA, CDR2 SQIVND (reference sequence). CDR3 nucleotide sequence: TGTGCCAGTAGTAGGACAGGGGAGAACACTGAAGCTTTCTTT. Translated: CASSRTGENTEAFF.

This chain joins TRBV2 and TRBJ2-1, with TRBD1 identical over 7 bases. Germline V lookup: CDR1 SNHLY, CDR2 FYNNEI. With V trimmed by 2 bases and J by 6 bases, 4 bases remained unmatched. The length of the CDR3 is 14 residues. Here the CDR3 DNA reads TGTGCCAGCAGTGAACTACAGGGGATCAATGAGCAGTTCTTC. This encodes CASSELQGINEQFF.

This clone was observed a handful of times. This chain connects TRBV19 to TRBJ1-5; the D gene is possibly TRBD1 (5 bases). There are 16 residues in the CDR3. The germline V gene has CDR1 LNHDA and CDR2 SQIVND (reference sequence). Trimming took 5 bases from V and 6 from J, leaving 20 bases between them. The CDR3, as DNA: TGTGCCAGTAGTCGCTCCGGGTCCGTTAGGGGTCAGCCCCAGCATTTT. It codes for CASSRSGSVRGQPQHF.

This chain uses TRBV19 with TRBJ2-7; TRBD2 matches 12 bases. Germline values: CDR1 LNHDA, CDR2 SQIVND (reference sequence). The CDR3 is made up of 13 amino acids. V shed 10 bases, J shed 7 bases, and the junction held 8 bases outside the gene matches. CDR3 sequence (DNA): TGTGCCACCCGACTAGCGGGAGCTGGGGAGCAGTACTTC. Encoded protein: CATRLAGAGEQYF.

This clone was seen just once. The gene calls are TRBV7-8 and TRBJ2-2; possibly TRBD2 for D (5 bases). The V and J ends lost 1 base and 1 base respectively, with 10 bases between them. CDR3 length equals 16 residues. Per the germline V gene, CDR1 is SGHVS and CDR2 is FQNEAQ. CDR3 protein: CASSLVGLLNTGELFF. CDR3 coding DNA: TGTGCCAGCAGCTTAGTCGGACTTTTGAACACCGGGGAGCTGTTTTTT. The full variable domain, in which reference TRBV7-8 and TRBJ2-2 provide the parts outside the CDR3, is GAGVSQSPRYKVAKRGQDVALRCDPISGHVSLFWYQQALGQGPEFLTYFQNEAQLDKSGLPSDRFFAERPEGSVSTLKIQRTQQEDSAVYLCASSLVGLLNTGELFFGEGSRLTVL.

The chain employs TRBV7-2 and TRBJ2-3, with a possible D match to TRBD1 (5 bases). Trimming took off 5 bases at V and 1 base at J, with 13 bases between the two ends. The CDR3 spans 15 residues. Germline V gene sequence: CDR1 SGHTA, CDR2 FQGNSA. The CDR3 coding sequence is TGTGCCAGCAGCCCTCAGGGCTTCGGCACAGATACGCAGTATTTT. It codes for CASSPQGFGTDTQYF.

The chain has TRBV19 and TRBJ2-1, with 8 bases aligning to TRBD2. The germline V gene encodes CDR1 LNHDA and CDR2 SQIVND (reference sequence). V gave up 5 bases and J gave up 8 bases; unmatched junction bases: 14. This CDR3 contains 16 residues. CDR3 residues: CASSDPGGPSEDEQFF. CDR3 nucleotide sequence: TGTGCCAGTAGTGACCCGGGAGGGCCCTCTGAGGATGAGCAGTTCTTC.

The chain joins TRBV4-1 to TRBJ2-1, with 8 bases fitting TRBD2. V lost 5 bases, J lost 5 bases, and 5 bases stayed unmatched. Per the germline V gene, CDR1 is MGHRA and CDR2 is YSYEKL. The CDR3 is made up of 14 amino acids. This CDR3 is CASSSTSANNEQFF. CDR3 sequence (DNA): TGCGCCAGCAGCTCGACTAGCGCGAACAATGAGCAGTTCTTC.

This clone was seen more than once but under ten times. The rearrangement links TRBV19 to TRBJ2-7; the match to TRBD1 covers 7 bases. The length of the CDR3 is 15 residues. The germline CDR1 and CDR2 sequences are LNHDA and SQIVND (reference sequence). Trimming at V came to 8 bases and at J to 0 bases, leaving 10 bases not matched to a gene. This CDR3 reads CASRLRAGGSYEQYF. CDR3 in DNA: TGTGCCAGTCGTCTCAGGGCAGGGGGCTCCTACGAGCAGTACTTC.

The J gene is TRBJ2-5, the V gene TRBV14, with 14 bases matching TRBD2. The ends lost 3 bases at V and 0 bases at J; junction bases unmatched: 6. The germline CDR1 and CDR2 sequences are SGHDN and FVKESK. The CDR3 is 18 amino acids. The CDR3 nucleotides read TGTGCCAGCAGCCACGGGACTAGCGGGAGCCGGAACCAAGAGACCCAGTACTTC. It is translated as CASSHGTSGSRNQETQYF.

The chain is built from TRBV29-1 and TRBJ2-3; 7 nucleotides align to TRBD1. J gave up 2 bases and V 4 bases, and 3 bases lay outside the gene matches. CDR1 and CDR2 (germline): SQVTM, ANQGSEA. The CDR3 spans 13 residues. DNA for the CDR3: TGCAGCGTTGGGGGGACAGTCACAGATACGCAGTATTTT. Its translation is CSVGGTVTDTQYF.

V is TRBV7-3 and J is TRBJ2-5, with TRBD1 matching over 9 bases. CDR1 SGHTA and CDR2 FQGTGA come from the germline V gene. The CDR3 spans 15 residues. The ends lost 5 bases at V and 1 base at J; junction bases unmatched: 5. CDR3: CASSQDRGSQETQYF. CDR3 nucleotide sequence: TGTGCCAGCAGCCAAGACAGGGGGAGCCAAGAGACCCAGTACTTC. Using reference TRBV7-3 and TRBJ2-5 for the parts outside the CDR3, the full variable domain is GAGVSQTPSNKVTEKGKYVELRCDPISGHTALYWYRQSLGQGPEFLIYFQGTGAADDSGLPNDRFFAVRPEGSVSTLKIQRTERGDSAVYLCASSQDRGSQETQYFGPGTRLLVL.